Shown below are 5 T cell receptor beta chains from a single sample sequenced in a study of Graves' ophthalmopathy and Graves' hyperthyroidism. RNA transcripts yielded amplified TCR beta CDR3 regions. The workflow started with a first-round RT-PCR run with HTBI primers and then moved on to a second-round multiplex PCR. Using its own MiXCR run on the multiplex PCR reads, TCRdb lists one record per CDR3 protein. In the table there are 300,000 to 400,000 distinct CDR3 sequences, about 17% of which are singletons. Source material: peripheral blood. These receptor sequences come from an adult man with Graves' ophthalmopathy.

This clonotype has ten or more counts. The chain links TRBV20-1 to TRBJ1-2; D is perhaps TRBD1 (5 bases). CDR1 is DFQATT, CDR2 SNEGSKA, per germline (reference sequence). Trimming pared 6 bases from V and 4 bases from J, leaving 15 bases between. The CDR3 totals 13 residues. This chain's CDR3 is CSAHTRAGYGYTF. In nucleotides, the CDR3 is TGCAGTGCGCACACCAGGGCCGGCTATGGCTACACCTTC.

Written as DNA, the CDR3 is TGCAGCGTTGAAGGCGGGAGGCCGGGTTATGTTCAGTACTTC. It yields the protein CSVEGGRPGYVQYF. V and J are TRBV29-1 and TRBJ2-4; TRBD2 aligns across 8 bases. Germline CDR1 and CDR2: SQVTM and ANQGSEA. This CDR3 has 14 residues. After removal of 1 base from V and 11 bases from J, the junction contained 10 bases not matched to a gene.

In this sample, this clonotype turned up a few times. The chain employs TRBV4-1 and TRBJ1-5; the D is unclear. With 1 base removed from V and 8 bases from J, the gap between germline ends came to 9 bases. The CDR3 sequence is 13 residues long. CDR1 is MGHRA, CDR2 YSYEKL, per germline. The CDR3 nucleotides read TGCGCCAGCAGCCAAGGTCGAGGAGAGCCCCAGCATTTT. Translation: CASSQGRGEPQHF.

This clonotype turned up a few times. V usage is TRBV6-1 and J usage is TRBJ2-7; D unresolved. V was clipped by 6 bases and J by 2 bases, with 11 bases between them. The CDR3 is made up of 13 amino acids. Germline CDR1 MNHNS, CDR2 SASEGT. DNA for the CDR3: TGTGCCAGCAGGGCAGGATCGGCCTACGAGCAGTACTTC. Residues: CASRAGSAYEQYF.

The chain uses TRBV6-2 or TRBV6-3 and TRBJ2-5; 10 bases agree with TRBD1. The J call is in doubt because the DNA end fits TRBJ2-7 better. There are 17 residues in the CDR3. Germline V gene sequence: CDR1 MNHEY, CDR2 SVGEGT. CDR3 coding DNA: TGTGCCAGCAGTTACTCGAATCCCGGACAGGGGGCCTACGAGCAGTACTTC. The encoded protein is CASSYSNPGQGAYEQYF.